Following are 29 T cell receptor beta chains from one sample sequenced in a study of control samples from healthy donors and cancer patients. Libraries were prepared by immunoSEQ multiplex PCR; TCRdb keeps only in-frame clonotypes and omits some of them. Of approximately 150,000 clones listed, 94% are singletons. Sample: blood. These receptors all come from a young woman in good health.

The chain uses TRBV7-9 and TRBJ1-6, with 9 bases that match TRBD1. The ends lost 5 bases at V and 7 bases at J; junction bases unmatched: 6. Germline V gene data show CDR1 as SEHNR and CDR2 as FQNEAQ (reference sequence). There are 15 residues in the CDR3. This CDR3 reads CASSRTGDSNSPLHF. The DNA for the CDR3 is TGTGCCAGCAGCCGGACAGGGGACTCCAATTCACCCCTCCACTTT.

The genes are TRBV4-1 and TRBJ1-5; D ambiguous. Germline values: CDR1 MGHRA, CDR2 YSYEKL. This CDR3 contains 14 residues. V gave up 0 bases and J gave up 3 bases, with 6 bases separating them. For the CDR3, the DNA is TGCGCCAGCAGCCAAGAGGGGTTCAATCAGCCCCAGCATTTT. This codes for CASSQEGFNQPQHF.

This clone was seen a single time. The chain uses TRBV25-1 and TRBJ2-5; D might be TRBD1 (6 bases). Between the trimmed V and J ends, which lost 5 bases and 4 bases, there was a span of 8 bases. Per the germline V gene, CDR1 is MGHDK and CDR2 is SYGVNS. The length of the CDR3 is 12 residues. CDR3 residues: CASSWGPETQYF. The CDR3 coding sequence is TGTGCCAGCAGTTGGGGGCCAGAGACCCAGTACTTC.

This rearrangement joins TRBV6-2 or TRBV6-3 to TRBJ1-2; tentatively, D is TRBD1 (6 bases). V lost 5 bases and J 9 bases, leaving 22 bases between the germline ends. This CDR3 is built from 15 residues. Germline values: CDR1 MNHEY, CDR2 SVGEGT. The CDR3 protein is CASSPDATGIVRYTF. The CDR3 nucleotides are TGTGCCAGCAGTCCCGATGCTACAGGGATTGTTCGCTACACCTTC.

This chain links TRBV5-6 with TRBJ1-2; the D is unclear. The CDR3 totals 14 residues. Deletions cut 5 bases from V and 4 bases from J, with 15 bases between. Per germline, CDR1 SGHDT and CDR2 YYEEEE. CDR3 protein: CASRKPDHFYGYTF. In nucleotides, the CDR3 is TGTGCCAGCAGAAAACCTGACCACTTCTATGGCTACACCTTC.

The chain links TRBV7-9 to TRBJ2-3; D remains unclear. The CDR3 loop spans 12 amino acids. Germline loops: CDR1 SEHNR, CDR2 FQNEAQ (reference sequence). Between the trimmed V and J ends, which lost 5 bases and 5 bases, there was a span of 8 bases. The CDR3 here is CASSPLKDTQYF. CDR3 DNA: TGTGCCAGCAGCCCCTTGAAAGATACGCAGTATTTT.

This clone is a singleton in its sample. The chain uses TRBV25-1 and TRBJ2-3, with 10 bases aligning to TRBD1. The CDR3 has 14 amino acids. The junction had 3 bases not matched to a gene; V was cut back by 8 bases and J by 1 base. Germline values: CDR1 MGHDK, CDR2 SYGVNS. CDR3 in amino acids: CASGGTGGTDTQYF. Here the CDR3 DNA reads TGTGCCAGCGGGGGGACAGGGGGCACAGATACGCAGTATTTT. Looking up the rest from reference TRBV25-1 and TRBJ2-3 gives the full variable domain: EADIYQTPRYLVIGTGKKITLECSQTMGHDKMYWYQQDPGMELHLIHYSYGVNSTEKGDLSSESTVSRIRTEHFPLTLESARPSHTSQYLCASGGTGGTDTQYFGPGTRLTVL.

The chain is built from TRBV6-1 and TRBJ1-2; D is perhaps TRBD1 (6 bases). Trimming took off 2 bases at V and 4 bases at J, with 8 bases between the two ends. The CDR3 is 13 residues long. From germline, CDR1 is MNHNS and CDR2 SASEGT. The CDR3 loop reads CASSERGPYGYTF. The CDR3 DNA follows: TGTGCCAGCAGTGAACGGGGGCCCTATGGCTACACCTTC.

The chain has TRBV6-2 or TRBV6-3 and TRBJ1-6; no definite D call. Germline CDR1 is MNHEY and CDR2 is SVGEGT. Between the trimmed V and J ends, which lost 0 bases and 16 bases, there was a span of 13 bases. There are 13 residues in the CDR3. CDR3 region: CASSYSERPVLHF. DNA for the CDR3: TGTGCCAGCAGTTACTCAGAGAGGCCGGTGCTCCACTTT.

The V call is TRBV20-1, the J call TRBJ1-3; TRBD1 is a possible D gene (5 bases). The CDR3 covers 13 residues. The V end lost 3 bases, the J end lost 1 base, and 7 bases lay between the germline ends. Looked up from germline, CDR1 is DFQATT and CDR2 is SNEGSKA (reference sequence). CDR3 in DNA: TGCAGTGCTAGTTGGGGGTCTGGAAACACCATATATTTT. Protein: CSASWGSGNTIYF.

The V and J genes are TRBV7-2 and TRBJ2-5; D may be TRBD1 (6 bases). This CDR3 comprises 16 residues. Per germline, CDR1 SGHTA and CDR2 FQGNSA. Trimming shortened V by 4 bases and J by 1 base, and 16 bases separated the two germline ends. CDR3 nucleotide sequence: TGTGCCAGCAGCTCCCGGTCGGACAGCCTCCAAGAGACCCAGTACTTC. This translates into CASSSRSDSLQETQYF.

The genes are TRBV6-4 and TRBJ1-2, with D maybe TRBD1 (5 bases). Germline assignment: CDR1 MRHNA and CDR2 SNTAGT. V lost 3 bases and J 8 bases, leaving 16 bases between the germline ends. The CDR3 has 14 amino acids. The CDR3 DNA reads TGTGCCAGCAGTGAGGGGACTGACCGGGGCGGCTACACCTTC. It codes for CASSEGTDRGGYTF.

Concerning this clone: Other nucleotide sequences in the sample specify the same CDR3. The rearrangement uses TRBV18 and TRBJ1-3; D may be TRBD1 (5 bases). Germline CDR1 reads KGHSH; CDR2 reads LQKENI. The V end was cut by 1 base, the J end by 1 base, with 5 bases between. The CDR3 contains 14 residues. The CDR3: CASSPQGSGNTIYF. DNA of the CDR3: TGTGCCAGCTCACCACAGGGGTCTGGAAACACCATATATTTT.

This chain links TRBV3-1 (or the pseudogene TRBV3-2) with TRBJ2-7, with 8 nucleotides matching TRBD1. The length of the CDR3 is 14 residues. V gave up 4 bases and J gave up 4 bases; unmatched junction bases: 6. The germline CDR1 and CDR2 sequences are LGHDT and YNNKEL (reference sequence). CDR3 region: CASSLRQGQYEQYF. CDR3 DNA sequence: TGTGCCAGCAGCCTAAGACAGGGGCAGTACGAGCAGTACTTC.

V and J are TRBV7-9 and TRBJ1-1; 8 nucleotides agree with TRBD1. V shed 5 bases and J 4 bases; nucleotides not matched to a gene: 9. The CDR3 is 15 amino acids. From germline, CDR1 is SEHNR and CDR2 FQNEAQ (reference sequence). The CDR3 here is CASSARRGLSTEAFF. CDR3 bases: TGTGCCAGCAGCGCTCGCAGGGGGCTGAGCACTGAAGCTTTCTTT. The full variable domain, in which reference TRBV7-9 and TRBJ1-1 provide the parts outside the CDR3, is DTGVSQNPRHKITKRGQNVTFRCDPISEHNRLYWYRQTLGQGPEFLTYFQNEAQLEKSRLLSDRFSAERPKGSFSTLEIQRTEQGDSAMYLCASSARRGLSTEAFFGQGTRLTVV.

The J gene is TRBJ2-3, the V gene TRBV29-1; D not resolved. The CDR3 sequence is 12 residues long. V gave up 3 bases and J gave up 3 bases, with 7 bases separating them. Germline V gene sequence: CDR1 SQVTM, CDR2 ANQGSEA. Here the CDR3 reads CSVEGLTDTQYF. The CDR3 DNA follows: TGCAGCGTTGAGGGGTTGACAGATACGCAGTATTTT.

V is TRBV5-8 and J is TRBJ1-1; possible D gene TRBD1, 5 bases. Germline V CDR1 and CDR2: SGHTS, YDEGEE. This CDR3 comprises 15 residues. Trimming took 3 bases from V and 3 from J, leaving 15 bases between them. Here the CDR3 reads CASSWGADGDTEAFF. DNA of the CDR3: TGTGCCAGCAGCTGGGGCGCGGACGGAGACACTGAAGCTTTCTTT.

V and J are TRBV5-5 and TRBJ2-3; 9 nucleotides match TRBD1. After removal of 3 bases from V and 3 bases from J, the junction contained 5 bases not matched to a gene. CDR1 SGHKS and CDR2 YYEKEE come from the germline V gene (reference sequence). The CDR3 has 15 amino acids. CDR3 in DNA: TGTGCCAGCAGCTCACAGGGGGCGCTGACAGATACGCAGTATTTT. Translated, it gives CASSSQGALTDTQYF.

This clone was observed a few times. The chain combines TRBV11-3 with TRBJ2-5; no firm D call. This CDR3 is built from 13 residues. In germline, CDR1 is SGHNT, CDR2 YENEEA. V was shortened by 4 bases and J by 3 bases, with 9 bases between the two germline ends. DNA for the CDR3: TGTGCCAGCAGCTCCCAAGGGAAAGAGACCCAGTACTTC. Translation: CASSSQGKETQYF. Filled out from reference TRBV11-3 and TRBJ2-5, the complete variable domain reads EAGVVQSPRYKIIEKKQPVAFWCNPISGHNTLYWYLQNLGQGPELLIRYENEEAVDDSQLPKDRFSAERLKGVDSTLKIQPAELGDSAVYLCASSSQGKETQYFGPGTRLLVL.

In its sample, this clone was seen once. The chain has TRBV6-5 and TRBJ1-2; D gene ambiguous. The germline V and J ends were trimmed by 4 bases and 4 bases, with 13 bases remaining between them. Germline V gene sequence: CDR1 MNHEY, CDR2 SVGAGI. CDR3 length equals 14 residues. The CDR3 coding sequence is TGTGCCAGCAGTTCCGAGGGAGTACTCTATGGCTACACCTTC. Translating it yields CASSSEGVLYGYTF.

The V gene is TRBV25-1, the J gene TRBJ2-1, with D possibly TRBD1 on 5 matching bases. The germline gives CDR1 MGHDK, CDR2 SYGVNS. The CDR3 runs to 14 residues. Trimming took off 5 bases at V and 12 bases at J, with 20 bases between the two ends. CDR3 protein: CASSPRGPRSWQFF. The CDR3 nucleotides read TGTGCCAGCAGTCCAAGGGGCCCGCGCAGCTGGCAGTTCTTC.

V is TRBV28 and J is TRBJ1-5; a possible D gene is TRBD1 (6 bases). V was trimmed by 6 bases and J by 3 bases, leaving 24 bases between them. The CDR3 loop spans 18 amino acids. Germline CDR1 and CDR2: MDHEN and SYDVKM. The chain's CDR3 is CASSNDRLRGGVNQPQHF. CDR3 coding DNA: TGTGCCAGCAGCAACGACCGCCTCAGGGGAGGGGTCAATCAGCCCCAGCATTTT. Drawing the rest from reference TRBV28 and TRBJ1-5, the complete variable domain is DVKVTQSSRYLVKRTGEKVFLECVQDMDHENMFWYRQDPGLGLRLIYFSYDVKMKEKGDIPEGYSVSREKKERFSLILESASTNQTSMYLCASSNDRLRGGVNQPQHFGDGTRLSIL.

The rearrangement links TRBV7-9 to TRBJ2-3; the D gene could be TRBD1 or TRBD2 (5 bases each). The ends were cut back, 7 bases at V and 4 bases at J, with 9 bases in the middle. The length of the CDR3 is 12 residues. Germline V lookup: CDR1 SEHNR, CDR2 FQNEAQ (reference sequence). CDR3 sequence (DNA): TGTGCCAGCATGAGGGACGCAGATACGCAGTATTTT. Protein: CASMRDADTQYF.

To note about this clone: The sample has other DNA sequences that encode this CDR3 too. The gene calls are TRBV5-6 and TRBJ2-7; D remains ambiguous. Germline V gene lookup returns CDR1 SGHDT and CDR2 YYEEEE. The V and J ends lost 0 bases and 3 bases respectively, with 1 base between them. The CDR3 spans 11 residues. This chain's CDR3 is CASSLGYEQYF. The CDR3 bases are TGTGCCAGCAGCTTGGGCTACGAGCAGTACTTC. The variable domain in full, with the rest retrieved from reference TRBV5-6 and TRBJ2-7, is DAGVTQSPTHLIKTRGQQVTLRCSPKSGHDTVSWYQQALGQGPQFIFQYYEEEERQRGNFPDRFSGHQFPNYSSELNVNALLLGDSALYLCASSLGYEQYFGPGTRLTVT.

The rearrangement uses TRBV18 and TRBJ1-1, with D uncertain. The CDR3 sequence is 15 residues long. Germline CDR1 KGHSH, CDR2 LQKENI. Trimming took off 2 bases at V and 4 bases at J, with 14 bases between the two ends. This CDR3 reads CASSPYVQAGTEAFF. CDR3 sequence (DNA): TGTGCCAGCTCACCATACGTTCAGGCCGGCACTGAAGCTTTCTTT.

The CDR3 region is CASSLGSQGRGEKLFF. Written as DNA, the CDR3 is TGTGCCAGCAGCTTAGGGTCACAGGGCCGGGGTGAAAAACTGTTTTTT. The chain employs TRBV7-2 and TRBJ1-4, with TRBD1 as a possible D gene (6 bases). V lost 1 base to trimming and J lost 7 bases, with 16 bases between them. CDR1 is SGHTA and CDR2 is FQGNSA in the germline V gene. The CDR3 loop spans 16 amino acids.

The V call is TRBV6-4, the J call TRBJ2-3, with D uncertain. Germline loops: CDR1 MRHNA, CDR2 SNTAGT. The CDR3 is 14 amino acids. The ends were cut back, 0 bases at V and 0 bases at J, with 4 bases in the middle. DNA for the CDR3: TGTGCCAGCAGTGACTCGGACAGCACAGATACGCAGTATTTT. As protein: CASSDSDSTDTQYF.

This clone was seen only once. The chain couples TRBV4-1 to TRBJ1-1; possible D gene TRBD1, 5 bases. Trimming took off 3 bases at V and 0 bases at J, with 11 bases between the two ends. CDR3 size: 15 residues. The V gene's germline CDR1 is MGHRA and CDR2 YSYEKL. The CDR3 protein is CASSQLSGVNTEAFF. The CDR3, as DNA: TGCGCCAGCAGCCAGTTATCGGGGGTGAACACTGAAGCTTTCTTT.

The CDR3: CASSWEDSFNQPQHF. The CDR3 DNA follows: TGTGCCAGCAGTTGGGAGGACAGCTTCAATCAGCCCCAGCATTTT. V is TRBV28 and J is TRBJ1-5; a possible D gene is TRBD1 (6 bases). The CDR3 runs to 15 residues. Germline V gene data show CDR1 as MDHEN and CDR2 as SYDVKM. V gave up 4 bases and J gave up 3 bases, with 13 bases separating them.